The source of this TCR beta chain is a study of blood T cell repertoires in COVID-19. Germline V CDR1 and CDR2: SNHLY, FYNNEI. The length of the CDR3 is 12 residues. V lost 3 bases to trimming and J lost 8 bases; unmatched junction nucleotides: 1. Sequencing used immunoSEQ multiplex PCR; TCRdb keeps in-frame clones, though not all of them. The sample includes fewer than 65,000 clones, around 80% of them seen just once. Sequencing input: peripheral blood. The source of this sequence is a man in his 70s with acute or convalescent COVID-19. This chain uses TRBV2 with TRBJ1-3; 7 bases are a match to TRBD1. This CDR3 reads CASSDRGYTIYF. DNA for the CDR3: TGTGCCAGCAGTGACAGGGGGTACACCATATATTTT. The variable domain in full, completed from reference TRBV2 and TRBJ1-3, reads EPEVTQTPSHQVTQMGQEVILRCVPISNHLYFYWYRQILGQKVEFLVSFYNNEISEKSEIFDDQFSVERPDGSNFTLKIRSTKLEDSAMYFCASSDRGYTIYFGEGSWLTVV.